The 10 T cell receptor beta chains below were found in one sample sequenced in a study of blood T cell repertoires in COVID-19. Sequencing used immunoSEQ multiplex PCR; TCRdb keeps in-frame clones, though not all of them. Of about 420,000 clones in the sample, 70% to 90% were seen once. The material sequenced was peripheral blood. All receptors derive from a man aged 18 to 30 with COVID-19, enrolled during active disease.

The V gene is TRBV6-2 or TRBV6-3, the J gene TRBJ2-7; a weak D match, TRBD1 (6 bases). This CDR3 has 12 amino acids. Trimming cost V 4 bases and J 4 bases, with 8 bases left between them. Per the germline V gene, CDR1 is MNHEY and CDR2 is SVGEGT. CDR3 loop: CASSWTVYEQYF. The CDR3 DNA follows: TGTGCCAGCAGTTGGACAGTTTACGAGCAGTACTTC.

The rearrangement uses TRBV2 and TRBJ2-1; maybe TRBD2 (6 bases). CDR1 and CDR2 from the germline V gene are SNHLY and FYNNEI. The CDR3 totals 11 residues. V lost 10 bases, J lost 4 bases, and 8 bases lay in between. The CDR3 loop is CANGLYNEQFF. The CDR3 bases are TGTGCCAATGGACTATACAATGAGCAGTTCTTC. Using reference TRBV2 and TRBJ2-1 for the parts outside the CDR3, the full variable domain is EPEVTQTPSHQVTQMGQEVILRCVPISNHLYFYWYRQILGQKVEFLVSFYNNEISEKSEIFDDQFSVERPDGSNFTLKIRSTKLEDSAMYFCANGLYNEQFFGPGTRLTVL.

This chain links TRBV6-6 with TRBJ2-7; D unresolved. Trimming cost V 0 bases and J 0 bases, with 6 bases left between them. The length of the CDR3 is 14 residues. The germline CDR1 and CDR2 sequences are MNHNY and SVGAGI (reference sequence). In DNA form, the CDR3 reads TGTGCCAGCAGTTACTCGAGTGACTCCTACGAGCAGTACTTC. Its protein is CASSYSSDSYEQYF.

This sequence joins TRBV19 and TRBJ2-1; perhaps TRBD1 as D (6 bases). CDR3 length: 15 amino acids. Germline V lookup: CDR1 LNHDA, CDR2 SQIVND (reference sequence). V gave up 1 base and J gave up 6 bases, with 13 bases separating them. The CDR3 sequence is CASSIGGLAFNEQFF. In nucleotides, the CDR3 is TGTGCCAGTAGTATAGGGGGGCTAGCTTTCAATGAGCAGTTCTTC. The variable domain in full, completed from reference TRBV19 and TRBJ2-1, reads DGGITQSPKYLFRKEGQNVTLSCEQNLNHDAMYWYRQDPGQGLRLIYYSQIVNDFQKGDIAEGYSVSREKKESFPLTVTSAQKNPTAFYLCASSIGGLAFNEQFFGPGTRLTVL.

The gene calls are TRBV27 and TRBJ2-5; 7 nucleotides align to TRBD1. The germline CDR1 and CDR2 sequences are MNHEY and SMNVEV (reference sequence). V gave up 5 bases and J gave up 2 bases; unmatched junction bases: 5. The CDR3 consists of 14 residues. The CDR3 spells CASSKGTAQETQYF. CDR3 nucleotide sequence: TGTGCCAGCAGTAAGGGGACAGCGCAAGAGACCCAGTACTTC.

J is TRBJ2-5 and V is TRBV3-1 (or the pseudogene TRBV3-2); maybe TRBD1 (5 bases). V lost 8 bases and J 2 bases, leaving 15 bases between the germline ends. Germline CDR1 LGHDT, CDR2 YNNKEL (reference sequence). This CDR3 has 14 residues. CDR3 in amino acids: CASRPLQAQETQYF. CDR3 nucleotides: TGTGCCAGCCGACCGTTACAGGCTCAAGAGACCCAGTACTTC.

The genes are TRBV6-1 and TRBJ2-5; D gene unclear. The CDR3 spans 15 residues. Germline values: CDR1 MNHNS, CDR2 SASEGT. V lost 2 bases to trimming and J lost 2 bases, with 12 bases between them. CDR3 residues: CASSEPHRSQETQYF. The CDR3 nucleotides read TGTGCCAGCAGTGAACCTCACAGAAGTCAAGAGACCCAGTACTTC.

This clone was observed a handful of times. The chain carries TRBV6-6 and TRBJ1-4; unclear D gene. The ends were cut back, 0 bases at V and 4 bases at J, with 12 bases in the middle. This CDR3 spans 16 amino acids. CDR1 and CDR2 from the germline V gene are MNHNY and SVGAGI (reference sequence). Here the CDR3 reads CASSYSVTAINEKLFF. CDR3 sequence (DNA): TGTGCCAGCAGTTACTCAGTAACAGCAATTAATGAAAAACTGTTTTTT.

The rearrangement links TRBV23-1 to TRBJ1-5; D uncertain. TRBV23-1 is an open reading frame whose function is uncertain. The V end was cut by 4 bases, the J end by 3 bases, with 25 bases between. The CDR3 extends over 19 amino acids. The chain's CDR3 is CASSRQGGNHLETNQPQHF. The CDR3 nucleotides are TGCGCCAGCAGTCGCCAAGGCGGGAATCACCTGGAGACCAATCAGCCCCAGCATTTT.

V and J are TRBV11-2 and TRBJ2-2, with D tentatively TRBD2 (5 bases). Germline CDR1 is SGHAT and CDR2 is FQNNGV. V was shortened by 2 bases and J by 10 bases, with 11 bases between the two germline ends. CDR3 length: 13 residues. The CDR3 loop is CASSLRGRPELFF. CDR3 nucleotide sequence: TGTGCCAGCAGCTTAAGAGGGCGCCCGGAGCTGTTTTTT. The full variable domain, in which reference TRBV11-2 and TRBJ2-2 provide the parts outside the CDR3, is EAGVAQSPRYKIIEKRQSVAFWCNPISGHATLYWYQQILGQGPKLLIQFQNNGVVDDSQLPKDRFSAERLKGVDSTLKIQPAKLEDSAVYLCASSLRGRPELFFGEGSRLTVL.